Listed below are T cell receptor beta chains from one sample, sequenced in a study of T cells in Graves' hyperthyroidism and ophthalmopathy. TCRdb used MiXCR to reprocess the multiplex PCR reads, holding one entry per CDR3 protein. The sample has more than 350,000 distinct CDR3 sequences, about a sixth seen once. The sequenced sample was blood. The receptors originated from a woman in her 30s with Graves' hyperthyroidism that later progressed to Graves' ophthalmopathy. Both conserved end residues are part of each CDR3. The D gene is left open where the match is weak. Where a row states a size, it is once, few, many or the class of an expanded clone; other rows omit it.

v_call	j_call	clone_size	d_call	cdr3_aa	cdr3_nt
TRBV28	TRBJ1-5	once	.	CASKGNQPQHF	TGTGCCAGCAAGGGGAATCAGCCCCAGCATTTT
TRBV27	TRBJ2-1	many	.	CASSLGPSGNLNNEQFF	TGTGCCAGCAGTTTAGGTCCGTCGGGAAACTTAAACAATGAGCAGTTCTTC
TRBV2	TRBJ2-5	many	TRBD2	CASRVGLALRETQYF	TGTGCCAGCAGGGTTGGACTAGCTTTACGGGAGACCCAGTACTTC
TRBV4-2	TRBJ2-7	.	.	CASSQDADTIYEQYF	TGTGCCAGCAGCCAAGACGCTGATACGATCTACGAGCAGTACTTC
TRBV10-3	TRBJ2-7	many	TRBD2	CAISSGSTYEQYF	TGTGCCATCAGTAGCGGGAGCACCTACGAGCAGTACTTC
TRBV11-1	TRBJ2-1	many	.	CASSTRPGGYNEQFF	TGTGCCAGCAGCACCCGACCGGGCGGCTACAATGAGCAGTTCTTC
TRBV19	TRBJ1-5	many	.	CASSTSGVSGQPQHF	TGTGCCAGTAGTACATCGGGAGTATCTGGGCAGCCCCAGCATTTT
TRBV3-1	TRBJ2-3	many	.	CASSPRGGTDTQYF	TGTGCCAGCAGTCCTAGGGGAGGCACAGATACGCAGTATTTT
TRBV19	TRBJ2-3	few	TRBD2	CASSITSGKVDTQYF	TGTGCCAGTAGTATCACTAGCGGGAAGGTAGATACGCAGTATTTT
TRBV7-8	TRBJ1-1	few	.	CASSFNRQGVSITEAFF	TGTGCCAGCAGCTTCAATCGACAAGGGGTGTCTATCACTGAAGCTTTCTTT
TRBV7-9	TRBJ2-5	.	.	CASSLMEAQETQYF	TGTGCCAGCAGCTTAATGGAGGCCCAAGAGACCCAGTACTTC
TRBV20-1	TRBJ2-5	many	.	CSAQRAGDRVAQYF	TGCAGTGCTCAACGCGCTGGGGATAGGGTGGCCCAGTACTTC
TRBV28	TRBJ2-3	.	TRBD2	CASSSGLAGPDTQYF	TGTGCCAGCAGTTCGGGACTAGCGGGCCCAGATACGCAGTATTTT
TRBV27	TRBJ2-7	many	.	CASSFTGFGEQYF	TGTGCCAGCAGTTTCACAGGGTTCGGCGAGCAGTACTTC
TRBV27	TRBJ1-2	few	TRBD1	CASSWEGQGSSGYTF	TGTGCCAGCAGTTGGGAGGGACAGGGGTCGTCTGGCTACACCTTC
TRBV30	TRBJ2-5	.	.	CAWSGGITGFGETQYF	TGTGCCTGGAGTGGCGGGATTACAGGGTTCGGGGAGACCCAGTACTTC
TRBV29-1	TRBJ2-7	few	.	CSVVLGGQETYEQYF	TGCAGCGTTGTATTGGGGGGGCAGGAGACCTACGAGCAGTACTTC
TRBV7-8	TRBJ2-2	few	.	CASSSATTGELFF	TGTGCCAGCAGCTCCGCCACCACCGGGGAGCTGTTTTTT
TRBV19	TRBJ2-2	many	TRBD1	CASSMGQGNTGELFF	TGTGCCAGTAGTATGGGACAGGGGAACACCGGGGAGCTGTTTTTT
TRBV29-1	TRBJ2-1	few	.	CSADGGSYNEQFF	TGCAGCGCCGATGGGGGCTCCTACAATGAGCAGTTCTTC
TRBV4-1	TRBJ1-5	.	.	CASSHLDSSNQPQHF	TGCGCCAGCAGCCACCTGGACAGCAGCAATCAGCCCCAGCATTTT
TRBV12-3/TRBV12-4	TRBJ2-3	.	TRBD1	CASSFWGTGETDTQYF	TGTGCCAGCAGTTTTTGGGGGACAGGGGAGACCGATACGCAGTATTTT
TRBV18	TRBJ1-6	many	TRBD1	CASSPGNRGNSPLHF	TGTGCCAGCTCACCAGGAAACAGGGGTAATTCACCCCTCCACTTT
TRBV12-3/TRBV12-4	TRBJ2-7	.	.	CASSPWAQRGGYEQYF	TGTGCCAGCAGTCCATGGGCCCAACGGGGTGGCTACGAGCAGTACTTC
TRBV12-3/TRBV12-4	TRBJ2-7	few	TRBD2	CASSRTTSGRAAYEQYF	TGTGCCAGCAGCCGGACGACTAGCGGGAGAGCGGCCTACGAGCAGTACTTC
TRBV10-3	TRBJ2-1	many	.	CAISPRVNSYNEQFF	TGTGCCATCAGCCCTCGAGTTAACTCCTACAATGAGCAGTTCTTC
TRBV4-1	TRBJ1-5	.	.	CASSQDIGGASIVRQPQHF	TGCGCCAGCAGCCAAGATATCGGGGGGGCCTCAATAGTAAGACAGCCCCAGCATTTT
TRBV28	TRBJ1-1	many	.	CASSTRSERAFF	TGTGCCAGCAGCACAAGGTCCGAACGGGCTTTCTTT
TRBV6-2/TRBV6-3	TRBJ1-4	many	TRBD1	CASSLVTGERATNEKLFF	TGTGCCAGCAGCCTGGTAACAGGGGAAAGAGCAACTAATGAAAAACTGTTTTTT
TRBV28	TRBJ1-4	many	.	CASSLSAAFNEKLFF	TGTGCCAGCAGTTTATCCGCGGCATTTAATGAAAAACTGTTTTTT
TRBV4-1	TRBJ2-3	.	TRBD2	CASSQGLAGGNTQYF	TGCGCCAGCAGCCAAGGTCTAGCGGGGGGCAATACGCAGTATTTT